Below, one T cell receptor (beta chain) is given with its context. This entry is derived from a study of blood T cell repertoires in COVID-19. Looking at the study overall: Specimens from acute and convalescent COVID-19 originated in the United States, Italy and Spain.

Cohort assignment relied on participant-reported clinical history. Profiled with immunoSEQ multiplex PCR; TCRdb holds only in-frame clones, not every one. The table includes around 390,000 clones, 87% detected once. Germline-derived CDR1 and CDR2 are SNHLY and FYNNEI. This CDR3 is built from 13 residues. J gave up 3 bases and V 7 bases, and 5 bases lay outside the gene matches. The rearrangement uses TRBV2 and TRBJ2-7; 8 bases agree with TRBD1. The sample was PBMCs or T cells enriched from blood (not recorded which). The sequence was collected from a woman between 45 and 60 years old who had recovered from COVID-19. The CDR3 region has the DNA TGTGCCAGCACTCTAGGACAGGGCTACGAGCAGTACTTC. It translates to CASTLGQGYEQYF. The complete variable domain, with remaining parts taken from reference TRBV2 and TRBJ2-7, reads EPEVTQTPSHQVTQMGQEVILRCVPISNHLYFYWYRQILGQKVEFLVSFYNNEISEKSEIFDDQFSVERPDGSNFTLKIRSTKLEDSAMYFCASTLGQGYEQYFGPGTRLTVT.